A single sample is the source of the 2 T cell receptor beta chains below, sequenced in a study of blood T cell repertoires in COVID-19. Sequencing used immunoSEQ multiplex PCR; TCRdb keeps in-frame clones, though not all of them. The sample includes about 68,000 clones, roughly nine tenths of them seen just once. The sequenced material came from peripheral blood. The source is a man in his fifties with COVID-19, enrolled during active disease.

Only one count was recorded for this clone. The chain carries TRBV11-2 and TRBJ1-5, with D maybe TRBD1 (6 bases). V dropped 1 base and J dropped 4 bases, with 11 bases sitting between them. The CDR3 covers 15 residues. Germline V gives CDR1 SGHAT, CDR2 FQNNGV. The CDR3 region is CASSLAPGANQPQHF. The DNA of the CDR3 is TGTGCCAGCAGCTTAGCGCCAGGGGCGAATCAGCCCCAGCATTTT.

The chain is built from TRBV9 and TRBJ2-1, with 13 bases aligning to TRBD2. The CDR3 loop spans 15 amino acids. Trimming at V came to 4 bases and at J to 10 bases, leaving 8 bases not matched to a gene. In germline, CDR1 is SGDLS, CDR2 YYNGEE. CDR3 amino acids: CASSSTSGRVGEQFF. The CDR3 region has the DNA TGTGCCAGCAGCTCCACTAGCGGGAGGGTGGGGGAGCAGTTCTTC.